The next 18 T cell receptor beta chains were all read from a single sample in a study of CD8 T cells in Susac syndrome (dated by TCRdb to the late 2010s). Libraries were constructed by the immunoSEQ multiplex PCR assay. RNA was extracted using the RNeasy kit, and about 0.45 to 1 ug of the RNA was reverse transcribed with random hexamers. Starting from the raw public reads, TCRdb applied fastp trimming at Q25, assembled clones with MiXCR and retained in-frame beta chains. Each entry merges the rows of one CDR3 protein and shows their most common DNA and genes. The sample data list about 81,000 distinct CDR3 sequences, and nearly 95% of these were observed just once. The top ten hold about 0.94% of the sample. Sample: CD8+ T cells from PBMCs. The receptors derive from a human donor with Susac syndrome.

This clonotype was counted once. The V call is TRBV7-9, the J call TRBJ2-7; D unclear. V was cut by 5 bases and J by 2 bases, with 16 bases left in between. CDR3 size: 15 residues. Germline values: CDR1 SEHNR, CDR2 FQNEAQ (reference sequence). The CDR3 coding sequence is TGTGCCAGCAGCCATCCTTCACGACGGCCCTACGAGCAGTACTTC. Its protein product is CASSHPSRRPYEQYF. Full variable domain (remainder filled in from reference TRBV7-9 and TRBJ2-7): DTGVSQNPRHKITKRGQNVTFRCDPISEHNRLYWYRQTLGQGPEFLTYFQNEAQLEKSRLLSDRFSAERPKGSFSTLEIQRTEQGDSAMYLCASSHPSRRPYEQYFGPGTRLTVT.

The rearrangement uses TRBV28 and TRBJ2-1; D is uncertain. V lost 6 bases to trimming and J lost 5 bases, with 14 bases between them. The length of the CDR3 is 14 residues. Germline V gene data show CDR1 as MDHEN and CDR2 as SYDVKM. In nucleotides, the CDR3 is TGTGCCAGCAGCGAAGGTTGGCTGGACAATGAGCAGTTCTTC. This gives the protein CASSEGWLDNEQFF.

V gene TRBV29-1 combines with J gene TRBJ2-5; D is possibly TRBD2 (5 bases). The CDR3 extends over 14 amino acids. Trimming stripped 4 bases from V and 3 bases from J, with 15 bases between. The germline gives CDR1 SQVTM, CDR2 ANQGSEA. The CDR3 DNA is TGCAGCGTTGTTGAGGAGGAGTGGGAAGAGACCCAGTACTTC. Protein: CSVVEEEWEETQYF.

The V gene is TRBV15, the J gene TRBJ2-2; D unresolved. V lost 1 base and J lost 2, with 8 bases in between. Germline CDR1 LNHNV, CDR2 YYDKDF (reference sequence). CDR3 length equals 15 residues. CDR3 nucleotides: TGTGCCACCAGCAGAGCGTACAGCAACACCGGGGAGCTGTTTTTT. Its translation: CATSRAYSNTGELFF. The entire variable domain, with the rest obtained from reference TRBV15 and TRBJ2-2, is as follows: DAMVIQNPRYQVTQFGKPVTLSCSQTLNHNVMYWYQQKSSQAPKLLFHYYDKDFNNEADTPDNFQSRRPNTSFCFLDIRSPGLGDTAMYLCATSRAYSNTGELFFGEGSRLTVL.

V gene TRBV7-9 combines with J gene TRBJ2-7; D unclear. CDR3 size: 16 residues. Trimming left V 0 bases short and J 5 bases short, with 17 bases between. The germline gives CDR1 SEHNR, CDR2 FQNEAQ (reference sequence). The CDR3, as DNA: TGTGCCAGCAGCTTAGCGGGTGGTCTAGAAGGGAACGAGCAGTACTTC. Encoded protein: CASSLAGGLEGNEQYF.

The chain couples TRBV14 to TRBJ2-1; D is ambiguous. Germline loops: CDR1 SGHDN, CDR2 FVKESK. Trimming cost V 1 base and J 8 bases, with 9 bases left between them. The CDR3 has 13 residues. The CDR3 is CASSQVLEYEQFF. CDR3 DNA sequence: TGTGCCAGCAGCCAAGTCTTAGAGTATGAGCAGTTCTTC.

The V call is TRBV6-4, the J call TRBJ2-5, with TRBD2 matching 12 bases. CDR3 length: 21 amino acids. V trimming: 0 bases; J trimming: 0 bases; junction bases outside the gene matches: 14. Germline lookup yields CDR1 MRHNA and CDR2 SNTAGT. The CDR3 bases are TGTGCCAGCAGTGACTCGAGTAGAACTAGCGGGAGGTCCCAACACCAAGAGACCCAGTACTTC. As protein: CASSDSSRTSGRSQHQETQYF.

The chain recombines TRBV6-5 with TRBJ2-1; 13 bases are shared with TRBD2. The length of the CDR3 is 15 residues. With V trimmed by 7 bases and J by 3 bases, 3 bases remained unmatched. The germline V gene has CDR1 MNHEY and CDR2 SVGAGI. CDR3 DNA: TGTGCCAGCAAACTAGCGGGGGGGCTCTACAATGAGCAGTTCTTC. Protein: CASKLAGGLYNEQFF.

This clonotype was picked up one time. V usage is TRBV28 and J usage is TRBJ2-3, with D uncertain. Germline V gives CDR1 MDHEN, CDR2 SYDVKM. Deletions cut 7 bases from V and 0 bases from J, with 11 bases between. The CDR3 loop spans 14 amino acids. The CDR3 DNA follows: TGTGCCAGCAAGTTGACCTATAGCACAGATACGCAGTATTTT. Its translation is CASKLTYSTDTQYF.

The gene calls are TRBV7-8 and TRBJ2-7; D call uncertain. The CDR3 totals 14 residues. Germline assignment: CDR1 SGHVS and CDR2 FQNEAQ. The V end lost 1 base, the J end lost 0 bases, and 7 bases lay between the germline ends. CDR3 residues: CASSLDPISYEQYF. The CDR3 nucleotides read TGTGCCAGCAGCTTAGATCCCATCTCCTACGAGCAGTACTTC. Using reference TRBV7-8 and TRBJ2-7 for the parts outside the CDR3, the full variable domain is GAGVSQSPRYKVAKRGQDVALRCDPISGHVSLFWYQQALGQGPEFLTYFQNEAQLDKSGLPSDRFFAERPEGSVSTLKIQRTQQEDSAVYLCASSLDPISYEQYFGPGTRLTVT.

Only a few counts were recorded for this clonotype. CDR3 amino acids: CASSLGFGGGNEQFF. In nucleotides, the CDR3 is TGTGCCAGCAGCTTGGGATTTGGGGGAGGCAATGAGCAGTTCTTC. V and J are TRBV5-4 and TRBJ2-1; D is possibly TRBD2 (6 bases). Germline lookup yields CDR1 SGHNT and CDR2 YYREEE (reference sequence). Trimming removed 0 bases from V and 6 bases from J, with 13 bases in between. The CDR3 sequence is 15 residues long.

The rearrangement joins TRBV7-9 to TRBJ2-2, with D possibly TRBD1 on 5 matching bases. V was trimmed by 1 base and J by 4 bases, leaving 7 bases between them. Germline assignment: CDR1 SEHNR and CDR2 FQNEAQ (reference sequence). The CDR3 consists of 14 residues. The CDR3 loop is CASSLEGFTGELFF. The CDR3 coding sequence is TGTGCCAGCAGCTTAGAGGGGTTCACCGGGGAGCTGTTTTTT.

The chain has TRBV3-1 and TRBJ2-5; tentatively, D is TRBD2 (6 bases). Germline V gene lookup returns CDR1 LGHDT and CDR2 YNNKEL (reference sequence). CDR3 length equals 13 residues. V lost 3 bases and J lost 4, with 9 bases in between. The CDR3 sequence is CASSQAGRETQYF. In nucleotides, the CDR3 is TGTGCCAGCAGCCAGGCGGGGCGAGAGACCCAGTACTTC.

The rearrangement joins TRBV6-1 to TRBJ2-2; TRBD1 aligns across 12 bases. Germline CDR1 reads MNHNS; CDR2 reads SASEGT. V lost 3 bases and J lost 3; bases outside the gene matches: 5. This CDR3 is 17 amino acids long. The chain's CDR3 is CASSDPGQGADTGELFF. In DNA, the CDR3 is TGTGCCAGCAGTGATCCGGGACAGGGGGCTGACACCGGGGAGCTGTTTTTT.

The count of this clonotype is one. CDR3 protein: CASSLVPTGGGYNEQFF. CDR3 sequence (DNA): TGCGCCAGCAGCTTGGTCCCAACAGGGGGCGGCTACAATGAGCAGTTCTTC. This chain joins TRBV5-1 and TRBJ2-1; 9 bases fit TRBD1. The V gene's germline CDR1 is SGHRS and CDR2 YFSETQ. The CDR3 has 17 residues. V was clipped by 0 bases and J by 3 bases; unmatched bases: 7.

This rearrangement joins TRBV29-1 to TRBJ2-5; D is ambiguous. Trimming took 3 bases from V and 7 from J, leaving 9 bases between them. The germline CDR1 and CDR2 sequences are SQVTM and ANQGSEA. There are 11 residues in the CDR3. CDR3 amino acids: CSVDRGWTQYF. CDR3 nucleotide sequence: TGCAGCGTTGACCGCGGCTGGACCCAGTACTTC.

This clonotype was counted once. J is TRBJ1-1 and V is TRBV12-5; 11 bases are a match to TRBD1. CDR3 length: 16 residues. Trimming at V came to 3 bases and at J to 1 base, leaving 4 bases not matched to a gene. The V gene's germline CDR1 is LGHNT and CDR2 FRNRAP. CDR3 DNA: TGTGCTAGTGGTTTTGGGACAGGGGGAAAGAACACTGAAGCTTTCTTT. Translated: CASGFGTGGKNTEAFF.

The chain is built from TRBV5-1 and TRBJ1-1; maybe TRBD1 (5 bases). This CDR3 contains 11 residues. Germline V gene lookup returns CDR1 SGHRS and CDR2 YFSETQ. Trimming shortened V by 0 bases and J by 8 bases, and 5 bases separated the two germline ends. CDR3 in amino acids: CASSLAGEAFF. The CDR3 nucleotides read TGCGCCAGCAGCTTGGCAGGGGAAGCTTTCTTT.